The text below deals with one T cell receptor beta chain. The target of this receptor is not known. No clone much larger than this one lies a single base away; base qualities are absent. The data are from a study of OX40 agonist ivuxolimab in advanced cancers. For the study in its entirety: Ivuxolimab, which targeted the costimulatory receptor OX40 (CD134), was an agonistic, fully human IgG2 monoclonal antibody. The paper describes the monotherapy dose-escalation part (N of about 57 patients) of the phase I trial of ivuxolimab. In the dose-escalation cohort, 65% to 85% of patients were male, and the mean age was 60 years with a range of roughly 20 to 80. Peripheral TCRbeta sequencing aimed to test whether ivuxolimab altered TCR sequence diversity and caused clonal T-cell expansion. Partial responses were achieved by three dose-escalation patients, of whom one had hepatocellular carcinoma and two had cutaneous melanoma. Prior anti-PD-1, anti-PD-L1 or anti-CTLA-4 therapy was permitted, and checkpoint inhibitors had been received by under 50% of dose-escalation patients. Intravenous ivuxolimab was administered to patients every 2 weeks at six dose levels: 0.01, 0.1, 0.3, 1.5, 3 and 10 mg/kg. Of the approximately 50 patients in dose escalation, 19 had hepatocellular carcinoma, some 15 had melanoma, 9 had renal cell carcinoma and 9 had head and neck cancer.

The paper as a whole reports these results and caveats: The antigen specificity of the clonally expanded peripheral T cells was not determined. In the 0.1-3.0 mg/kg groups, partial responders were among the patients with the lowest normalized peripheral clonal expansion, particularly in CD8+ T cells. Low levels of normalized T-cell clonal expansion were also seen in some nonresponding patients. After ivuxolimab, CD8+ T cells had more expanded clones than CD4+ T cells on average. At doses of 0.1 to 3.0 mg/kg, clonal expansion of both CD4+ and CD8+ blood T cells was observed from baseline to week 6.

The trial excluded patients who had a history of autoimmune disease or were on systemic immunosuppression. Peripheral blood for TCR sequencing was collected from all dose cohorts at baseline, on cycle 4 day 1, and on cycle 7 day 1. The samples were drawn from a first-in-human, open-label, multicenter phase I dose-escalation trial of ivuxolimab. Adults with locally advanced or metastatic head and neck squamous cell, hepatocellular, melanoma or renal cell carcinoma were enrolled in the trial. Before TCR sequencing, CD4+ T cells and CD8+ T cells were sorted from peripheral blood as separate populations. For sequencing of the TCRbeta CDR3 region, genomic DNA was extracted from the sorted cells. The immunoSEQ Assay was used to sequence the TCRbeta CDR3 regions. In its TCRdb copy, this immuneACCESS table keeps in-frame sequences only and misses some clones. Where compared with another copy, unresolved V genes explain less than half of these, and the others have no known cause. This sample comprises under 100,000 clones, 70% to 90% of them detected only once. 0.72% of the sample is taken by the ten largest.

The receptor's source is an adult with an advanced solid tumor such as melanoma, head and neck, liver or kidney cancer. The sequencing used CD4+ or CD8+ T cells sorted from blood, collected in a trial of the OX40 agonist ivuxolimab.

The sequence in DNA is TGTGCCAGTAGTGACGGGGGCTCTGGGGCCAACGTCCTGACTTTC. The translation is CASSDGGSGANVLTF. The V and J genes are TRBV19 and TRBJ2-6, and possibly TRBD2, on 6 matching bases. The CDR3 numbers 15 residues from cysteine through phenylalanine. Only CDR3 DNA remains: 45 bases, in frame from the first base. V and J are truncated by 5 bases and 0 bases respectively, leaving an intervening sequence of 8 bases. The germline V gene (reference sequence) specifies LNHDA as CDR1 and SQIVND as CDR2.